This TCR beta chain is from a study of T cell responses to AZD1222 COVID-19 vaccine. Study as a whole: Second doses were pooled across both intervals (about 4 or about 12 weeks). Study-wide points: Two AZD1222 doses significantly raised spike-specific TCR breadth and depth over controls.

Points on this clone: The antigen is undetermined.

Using immunoSEQ multiplex PCR, the repertoire was profiled, and TCRdb retains in-frame clones only, with some absent. The sample shows 75,000 to 95,000 clones, about 88% of them seen only once. This TCR was recovered from an adult in good health. Sequenced here: peripheral blood, sampled on day 0 of AZD1222 vaccination.

The CDR3 spells CASSSRQYGYTF. The CDR3 region has the DNA TGTGCCAGCAGTTCCCGACAGTATGGCTACACCTTC. The gene calls are TRBV6-5 and TRBJ1-2; a weak D match, TRBD1 (5 bases). This CDR3 is 12 amino acids long. The germline V gene encodes CDR1 MNHEY and CDR2 SVGAGI. The V end was cut by 4 bases, the J end by 5 bases, with 8 bases between.